This is a list of T cell receptor beta chains from one sample in a study of response to subunit inactivated influenza vaccine. TCRdb reanalysed the RT-PCR reads using MiXCR and keeps one entry per CDR3 protein. This sample has 650,000 to 700,000 distinct CDR3 sequences, with around a sixth found just once. The sequencing here drew on PBMCs from blood, taken 11 to 12 days after vaccination. Source of these receptors: a man aged 50 to 60 who received an inactivated influenza vaccine. The CDR3 runs from the conserved cysteine through the conserved F or W. The D gene is left open where the match is weak. Some rows have no size entry. The others give once, few or many, or a class for an expanded clone.

size | J | V | D | DNA | CDR3
few | TRBJ2-3 | TRBV19 | - | TGTGCCAGTAGTATGTCTTACACGCAGTATTTT | CASSMSYTQYF
few | TRBJ2-3 | TRBV28 | - | TGTGCCAGCAGCCGACAGGTCACAGATACGCAGTATTTT | CASSRQVTDTQYF
- | TRBJ1-4 | TRBV5-6 | - | TGTGCCAGCAGCTTGGGAGTGGCCGCCGCGGGGGAAAAACTGTTTTTT | CASSLGVAAAGEKLFF
- | TRBJ2-1 | TRBV6-5 | TRBD2 | TGTGCCAGCTCGGGAGGGGGGACTGAGCAGTTCTTC | CASSGGGTEQFF
many | TRBJ1-1 | TRBV27 | - | TGTGCCAGCAGTTTATACAGGAACACTGAAGCTTTCTTT | CASSLYRNTEAFF
- | TRBJ2-7 | TRBV20-1 | TRBD2 | TGCAGTGCTACCGGGACTAGCGGGAGGGTCTCCTACGAGCAGTACTTC | CSATGTSGRVSYEQYF
- | TRBJ2-1 | TRBV19 | - | TGTGCCAGTAGTATGGGTTTCGGGGACCTTAACAATGAGCAGTTCTTC | CASSMGFGDLNNEQFF
- | TRBJ2-1 | TRBV20-1 | TRBD2 | TGCAGTGCTAGAAATCCGACTAGCGGTTTTTACAATGAGCAGTTCTTC | CSARNPTSGFYNEQFF
- | TRBJ2-7 | TRBV4-1 | - | TGCGCCAGCAGCCACCGATGGGGAGACGAGCAGTACTTC | CASSHRWGDEQYF
few | TRBJ2-3 | TRBV11-1 | - | TGTGCCAGCAGCTTAGCGGACGGGGGAGGAACAGATACGCAGTATTTT | CASSLADGGGTDTQYF
- | TRBJ2-5 | TRBV7-2 | TRBD2 | TGTGCCAGCAGCTTAACCGGGACTAGCCGGCGAGTGACCCAGTACTTC | CASSLTGTSRRVTQYF
few | TRBJ2-3 | TRBV25-1 | - | TGTGCCAGCTCCCCGGGATCTTTGTCTTCAGATACGCAGTATTTT | CASSPGSLSSDTQYF
many | TRBJ2-7 | TRBV12-3/TRBV12-4 | - | TGTGCCAGCAGTTTTCTCCCCTACGAGCAGTACTTC | CASSFLPYEQYF
few | TRBJ2-1 | TRBV3-1 | - | TGTGCCAGCAGCCAAGATGGGTTAGCGCTTTCCTACAATGAGCAGTTCTTC | CASSQDGLALSYNEQFF
- | TRBJ2-5 | TRBV7-9 | - | TGTGCCAGCAGCCCAGGACGCCTCCAAGAGACCCAGTACTTC | CASSPGRLQETQYF
few | TRBJ2-3 | TRBV11-2 | - | TGTGCCAGCAGCTTAGATGCAACGGGGTTGACGGCAGATACGCAGTATTTT | CASSLDATGLTADTQYF
few | TRBJ1-1 | TRBV5-5 | - | TGTGCCAGCAGCTCGGGACATCTACGGGCTGAAGCTTTCTTT | CASSSGHLRAEAFF
- | TRBJ2-3 | TRBV3-1 | TRBD1 | TGTGCCAGCAGCCATCGACAGGGAGTTAGGTGGGATACGCAGTATTTT | CASSHRQGVRWDTQYF
few | TRBJ2-1 | TRBV4-3 | - | TGCGCCAGCAGCCAATTGGACAGAAACAATGAGCAGTTCTTC | CASSQLDRNNEQFF
- | TRBJ2-1 | TRBV20-1 | - | TGCAGTGCTACCCGACCCGACCAAAACAATGAGCAGTTCTTC | CSATRPDQNNEQFF
- | TRBJ2-5 | TRBV18 | - | TGTGCCAGCTCACTTGTTCGGAGCCAAGAGACCCAGTACTTC | CASSLVRSQETQYF
- | TRBJ2-3 | TRBV4-2 | - | TGTGCCAGCAGCCCCCTAAGGCAGGATACGCAGTATTTT | CASSPLRQDTQYF
few | TRBJ1-1 | TRBV29-1 | - | TGCAGCGCACTGGGGGGGGAGAACACTGAAGCTTTCTTT | CSALGGENTEAFF
many | TRBJ2-7 | TRBV6-1 | TRBD1 | TGTGCCAGCAGCGAGGGCTTGGACAGGAACTACGAGCAGTACTTC | CASSEGLDRNYEQYF
few | TRBJ1-2 | TRBV3-1 | - | TGTGCCAGCAGCCACAGGGGTGACTATGGCTACACCTTC | CASSHRGDYGYTF
few | TRBJ2-3 | TRBV18 | - | TGTGCCAGCTCACGGGACGGCTCAAGAGATACGCAGTATTTT | CASSRDGSRDTQYF
few | TRBJ2-7 | TRBV6-1 | - | TGTGCCAGCAGTAAGGCGCGGACAGCCTCCTACGAGCAGTACTTC | CASSKARTASYEQYF
- | TRBJ2-7 | TRBV24-1 | - | TGTGCCACCAGTGATCCGCGGGGCAGGGGGACCGACGAGCAGTACTTC | CATSDPRGRGTDEQYF
few | TRBJ2-7 | TRBV15 | - | TGTGCCACCAGCAGTCGGAGTAGCGGATTATACGAGCAGTACTTC | CATSSRSSGLYEQYF
- | TRBJ1-2 | TRBV5-1 | TRBD1 | TGCGCCAGCAGCTGGGGGACAGAATATGGCTACACCTTC | CASSWGTEYGYTF
few | TRBJ1-6 | TRBV7-2 | - | TGTGCCAGCAGCTTACGGGTGGGGACCGACGGGAGTTCACCCCTCCACTTT | CASSLRVGTDGSSPLHF
few | TRBJ1-5 | TRBV6-2/TRBV6-3 | TRBD1 | TGTGCCAGCATCGACAGGGGCAATCAGCCCCAGCATTTT | CASIDRGNQPQHF
- | TRBJ2-1 | TRBV7-3 | TRBD1 | TGTGCCAGCAGCTTAACGGCCGGGACAGGGGGCAATGAGCAGTTCTTC | CASSLTAGTGGNEQFF
- | TRBJ1-6 | TRBV20-1 | - | TGCAGTGCTAGAGATACCGTCCAGGGTCATAATTCACCCCTCCACTTT | CSARDTVQGHNSPLHF
few | TRBJ2-7 | TRBV29-1 | TRBD1 | TGCAGCGTTGTCAGGGGGCGACACGAGCAGTACTTC | CSVVRGRHEQYF
few | TRBJ1-5 | TRBV7-8 | - | TGTGCCAGCAGCTTAGAAGCGTTGGGGGTTCTCAATCAGCCCCAGCATTTT | CASSLEALGVLNQPQHF
- | TRBJ2-2 | TRBV7-7 | TRBD2 | TGTGCTAGCAGCTTAGCGGGGCCGGGAGTGGAAACCGGGGAGCTGTTTTTT | CASSLAGPGVETGELFF
- | TRBJ1-2 | TRBV28 | TRBD1 | TGTGCCAGCATACCCCTTGGATCGGGACAGAACTATGGCTACACCTTC | CASIPLGSGQNYGYTF
- | TRBJ1-2 | TRBV14 | - | TGTGCCAGCAGCCAAATCCCAGGGGACTATGGCTACACCTTC | CASSQIPGDYGYTF
few | TRBJ1-1 | TRBV29-1 | - | TGCAGCGTTGAGACCACTGAAGCTTTCTTT | CSVETTEAFF
- | TRBJ1-5 | TRBV7-9 | - | TGTGCCAGCAGCTTAGCAGGGGAGGGTCAGCCCCAGCATTTT | CASSLAGEGQPQHF
few | TRBJ1-1 | TRBV20-1 | TRBD1 | TGCAGTGCTAGGGGCCAGGGGGCGGTTGAAGCTTTCTTT | CSARGQGAVEAFF
- | TRBJ2-7 | TRBV5-1 | - | TGCGCCAGCGCCCTTTCTCCCACCGAGCAGTACTTC | CASALSPTEQYF
few | TRBJ2-7 | TRBV5-1 | - | TGCGCCAGCAGCTTGGTGCACGGCTACGAGCAGTACTTC | CASSLVHGYEQYF
- | TRBJ2-3 | TRBV5-4 | - | TGTGCCAGCAGCTTGGCGAGCGGCAGGGGGGCAGATACGCAGTATTTT | CASSLASGRGADTQYF
- | TRBJ2-6 | TRBV6-5 | - | TGTGCCAGCAGGTACAGGGTCTCTGGGGCCAACGTCCTGACTTTC | CASRYRVSGANVLTF
- | TRBJ2-2 | TRBV5-1 | TRBD2 | TGCGCCAGCAGTGTGACTAGCGGGAGGGCCGGGGAGCTGTTTTTT | CASSVTSGRAGELFF
many | TRBJ2-7 | TRBV2 | - | TGTGCCAGCAGTGATGATCTGGGTTTCAACGAGCAGTACTTC | CASSDDLGFNEQYF
few | TRBJ2-6 | TRBV20-1 | TRBD1 | TGCAGTGCTAGAAGTTGGGGCAGGGGGAATTCTGGGGCCAACGTCCTGACTTTC | CSARSWGRGNSGANVLTF
- | TRBJ2-1 | TRBV12-3/TRBV12-4 | - | TGTGCTTCAAGGAGTCGGGATGAGCAGTTCTTC | CASRSRDEQFF
- | TRBJ1-3 | TRBV28 | TRBD1 | TGTGCCAGCAGGACAGGGGGCCAGGGAAACACCATATATTTT | CASRTGGQGNTIYF